A selection of T cell receptor beta chains follows, all from one sample in a study of CD8 T cells in ankylosing spondylitis. Each CDR3 protein is one row after TCRdb ran MiXCR on the 5' RACE reads. Among about 340,000 distinct CDR3 sequences listed, less than 10% were seen once. Input material: blood, either unsorted or a sorted T cell fraction (not recorded which). Receptors originate from a male donor with ankylosing spondylitis. CDR3s include the opening cysteine and the closing phenylalanine or tryptophan.

CDR3aa	v_gene	j_gene
CASDTRGDTQYF	TRBV2	TRBJ2-3
CATANRNTEAFF	TRBV12-3/TRBV12-4	TRBJ1-1
CASSLSTPGQGLIEQYF	TRBV7-9	TRBJ2-7
CASSLAGTGGYEQFF	TRBV5-1	TRBJ2-1
CSDGIVYEQYF	TRBV29-1	TRBJ2-7
CAWSVWGRDDGYTF	TRBV30	TRBJ1-2
CASSLGGGTQYF	TRBV12-3/TRBV12-4	TRBJ2-3
CASSLVRLAGGEQFF	TRBV7-9	TRBJ2-1
CASKDGGNTEAFF	TRBV7-8	TRBJ1-1
CASSLTLVGFGELFF	TRBV12-3/TRBV12-4	TRBJ2-2
CSVEFPGKNYEQYF	TRBV29-1	TRBJ2-7
CASSLDRREQYF	TRBV11-2	TRBJ2-7
CASSNDRERDQPQHF	TRBV7-9	TRBJ1-5
CASSPSTPSGEQFF	TRBV12-3/TRBV12-4	TRBJ2-1
CSARGGKLFF	TRBV20-1	TRBJ1-4
CSVDTSSGRAPYEQYF	TRBV29-1	TRBJ2-7
CASSSPGAGGAKKLFF	TRBV7-2	TRBJ1-4
CASSHQTGGKGGELFF	TRBV4-3	TRBJ2-2
CASSVETGGWNEQFF	TRBV9	TRBJ2-1
CASSSEQIIYEQYF	TRBV6-2/TRBV6-3	TRBJ2-7
CAISESWEGYNEQFF	TRBV10-3	TRBJ2-1
CASSVLGRATGELFF	TRBV5-5	TRBJ2-2
CSARDRGAYEQYF	TRBV29-1	TRBJ2-7